This is a list of T cell receptor beta chains from one sample in a study of blood T cell repertoires in COVID-19. Measured with immunoSEQ multiplex PCR; TCRdb has only the in-frame clones, and not every one. The sample records 350,000 to 400,000 clones, 75% to 90% being singletons. The sample comprised PBMCs or T cells enriched from blood (not recorded which). The receptors originated from a man aged 18 to 30 who had recovered from COVID-19. CDR3s include the opening cysteine and the closing phenylalanine or tryptophan. Fields, in order: J gene, clone size, D gene, V gene, CDR3 DNA, CDR3 protein. D genes are given only for firm matches. Clone size, where shown, is once, few, many, or a class for clones that have expanded.

TRBJ1-5 | . | . | TRBV7-9 | TGTGCCAGCAGCTTGGGGGCAGGTTCGAGCAATCAGCCCCAGCATTTT | CASSLGAGSSNQPQHF
TRBJ1-5 | . | TRBD1 | TRBV7-2 | TGTGCCAGCGGCCTACAGGGGTGGGCCAATCAGCCCCAGCATTTT | CASGLQGWANQPQHF
TRBJ1-6 | . | . | TRBV6-5 | TGTGCCGGTAGGATAGGGGGAGGGGATTCACCCCTCCACTTT | CAGRIGGGDSPLHF
TRBJ2-1 | . | TRBD2 | TRBV27 | TGTGCCAGCAGTCCCCTTGCCTTGCGGGAGAGAATAGGTGGCTCCTACAATGAGCAGTTCTTC | CASSPLALRERIGGSYNEQFF
TRBJ1-1 | . | . | TRBV18 | TGTGCCAGCTCACCAGGGGCTCCAAACACTGAAGCTTTCTTT | CASSPGAPNTEAFF
TRBJ2-7 | once | TRBD2 | TRBV18 | TGTGCCAGCCGCAGCGGGGGGGGGACCTACGAGCAGTACTTC | CASRSGGGTYEQYF
TRBJ1-1 | . | TRBD1 | TRBV3-1/TRBV3-2 | TGTGCCAGCAACACAGGGGGCACTGAAGCTTTCTTT | CASNTGGTEAFF
TRBJ1-5 | . | . | TRBV28 | TGTGCCAGCAGTCGTGATGTACAGGGCATAGATCAGCCCCAGCATTTT | CASSRDVQGIDQPQHF
TRBJ1-2 | . | TRBD1 | TRBV28 | TGTGCCACGTTACAGGGGGAGAGGCATGGCTACACCTTC | CATLQGERHGYTF
TRBJ1-4 | . | . | TRBV6-1 | TGTGCCAGCAGTGAAACAGGGCTCTTGACAACTAATGAAAAACTGTTTTTT | CASSETGLLTTNEKLFF
TRBJ1-2 | . | . | TRBV7-9 | TGTGCCAGCAGCTTTGCGGACAGATCGGATGGCTACACCTTC | CASSFADRSDGYTF
TRBJ2-5 | . | . | TRBV15 | TGTGCCACCAGCAGCGGGACTCCTCAAGAGACCCAGTACTTC | CATSSGTPQETQYF
TRBJ1-2 | . | TRBD1 | TRBV9 | TGTGCCAGCAGCGTAGGGGCCGGGACAGGGGTACATGGCTACACCTTC | CASSVGAGTGVHGYTF
TRBJ2-7 | . | TRBD2 | TRBV7-2 | TGTGCCAGCAGCTTATTTACTAGCGGGGGTTACTACGAGCAGTACTTC | CASSLFTSGGYYEQYF
TRBJ2-7 | . | . | TRBV19 | TGTGCCAGACAAAACAGGGTGCAGGACTACGAGCAGTACTTC | CARQNRVQDYEQYF
TRBJ1-1 | . | TRBD1 | TRBV6-5 | TGTGCCAGCAGTTCTACCCAGGGGGGTATGACTGAAGCTTTCTTT | CASSSTQGGMTEAFF
TRBJ1-3 | once | . | TRBV5-1 | TGCGCCAGCAGCTCGACAGGAATATCTGGAAACACCATATATTTT | CASSSTGISGNTIYF
TRBJ2-2 | . | TRBD2 | TRBV5-4 | TGTGCCAGCAGCGGACGAACTAGCGGGAACACCGGGGAGCTGTTTTTT | CASSGRTSGNTGELFF
TRBJ2-3 | . | TRBD2 | TRBV6-2/TRBV6-3 | TGTGCCAGCAGTTACCGGCTAGCGGGAGGAGATACGCAGTATTTT | CASSYRLAGGDTQYF
TRBJ2-7 | . | TRBD1 | TRBV11-2 | TGTGCCAGCAGCCCCGGGACAGGGAATGAGCAGTACTTC | CASSPGTGNEQYF
TRBJ1-1 | . | . | TRBV18 | TGTGCCAGCTCACCCCCGTTGAGTCCTATGAACACTGAAGCTTTCTTT | CASSPPLSPMNTEAFF
TRBJ2-7 | once | TRBD1 | TRBV10-3 | TGTGCCATCAGGGCTGTGGGACAGGGGACATCCTACGAGCAGTACTTC | CAIRAVGQGTSYEQYF
TRBJ2-6 | . | . | TRBV7-3 | TGTGCCAGCAGCTTTAGTTCTGGGGCCAACGTCCTGACTTTC | CASSFSSGANVLTF
TRBJ1-2 | . | TRBD1 | TRBV24-1 | TGTGCCACCAGTCCGGGGGGACAGGGGACTGATGGCTACACCTTC | CATSPGGQGTDGYTF
TRBJ2-7 | once | . | TRBV12-3/TRBV12-4 | TGTGCCAGCAGCCTGACACGGTACGAGCAGTACTTC | CASSLTRYEQYF
TRBJ2-5 | . | . | TRBV2 | TGTGCCAGCAGTGATATGGGGGGGCCGTTAGGGACCCAGTACTTC | CASSDMGGPLGTQYF
TRBJ1-6 | . | . | TRBV27 | TGTGCCAGCAGTCCCAGACCGTCGGTAACGGGTTCACCCCTCCACTTT | CASSPRPSVTGSPLHF
TRBJ1-6 | . | . | TRBV28 | TGTGCCAGCAGTTTGTCGGGTTCACCCCTCCACTTT | CASSLSGSPLHF
TRBJ1-2 | . | . | TRBV7-2 | TGTGCCAGCAGCAACCGGGAGGTGGGGGGCTACACCTTC | CASSNREVGGYTF
TRBJ1-4 | . | . | TRBV6-6 | TGTGCCAGCAGTTACTTAGGGGCAGGACCTAATGAAAAACTGTTTTTT | CASSYLGAGPNEKLFF
TRBJ2-3 | once | . | TRBV11-2 | TGTGCCAGCAGCTTAGGCGCAGGGGCAGATACGCAGTATTTT | CASSLGAGADTQYF
TRBJ1-1 | . | TRBD1 | TRBV6-2/TRBV6-3 | TGTGCCAGCAGTCCCTGGGGACAGGGGATACCTGAAGCTTTCTTT | CASSPWGQGIPEAFF
TRBJ2-7 | . | TRBD2 | TRBV27 | TGTGCCAGCAGGGGGATAGCGGGCGTCTCCTACGAGCAGTACTTC | CASRGIAGVSYEQYF